Given below is one T cell receptor beta chain in context. This clonotype was recorded a few times. Its antigen has not been determined. No per-base quality is available; no much larger clone lies one base away. Trimming leaves V shorter by 4 bases and J shorter by 4 bases, with the junction holding 6 bases beyond the gene matches. The CDR3 has 14 amino acids, counting the end cysteine and phenylalanine. Just the 42-base CDR3 DNA is kept, in frame starting at base 1. As encoded in the germline V gene (reference sequence), CDR1 is DFQATT while CDR2 is SNEGSKA. The record originates from a study of blood T cells in healthy people across ages (dated by TCRdb to between 2014 and 2017). Background for the entire study: In model experiments, template switching captured roughly one uniquely barcoded TCR beta cDNA molecule for every two T cells. Two additional independent replicas of 1 million unique cDNA reads from the same blood draw were analyzed for two donors (one aged 18 to 30 and one aged 80 or older). The donors were split into four age groups: young (average 16 years), middle-aged (39), aged (over 55) and long-lived (roughly 88). To avoid experimental bias, donors of different ages were spread randomly across the sequencing lanes. To track age-related changes in TCR beta repertoire diversity, the study relied on deep sequencing normalized with unique cDNA molecular identifiers. Results and caveats for the whole study, not just this receptor: Because donor CMV infection status was unknown, age-related changes in expanded clonotypes were potentially confounded. The long-lived group showed more naive CD4+ T cells, fewer expanded clones and increased TCR diversity than the aged group, suggesting age selection. Total diversity estimates from one million sequenced T cells were considered lower bounds and underestimates. Because profiling used bulk unsorted PBMCs, naive and antigen-experienced compartments could not be compared conclusively. There was a strong correlation between observed TCR beta diversity and the percentage of naive T cells measured by flow cytometry. As age increased, observed TCR beta diversity per million T cells dropped in a roughly linear way, and a significant reduction was already evident by age 40.

The library relied on 5' RACE. TCRdb lists the instrument as Illumina HiSeq 2500. The second PCR ran for roughly 6 to 11 cycles and used a J-beta primer mix along with a sample-barcoded 5' primer. A template-switch 5' adaptor carrying 12 random nucleotides introduced a unique molecular identifier onto each TCR beta cDNA molecule. At least 3 million CDR3-containing paired-end reads were obtained from each sample. First-strand cDNA synthesis was performed from all RNA using the Mint cDNA synthesis kit, with priming by a TRBC-specific oligonucleotide. After uracil-DNA glycosylase treatment, a first 18-cycle PCR used universal primers M1SS and BC2_uni_R on all cDNA. The study's own analysis went as follows. Normalization of each sample was performed by random selection of 1 million high-quality reads, each carrying a distinct molecular identifier. Instead of being binned into consensus sequences, reads with shared molecular identifiers were discarded. MiTCR, set to a Q25 quality threshold and the strictest error-elimination algorithm, was used for CDR3 identification, clonotype clustering and error correction. A nonparametric unseen species model using Euler transformation provided a lower-bound estimate of total TCR beta diversity. TCRdb reworked the public reads: Q25 trimming with fastp, MiXCR clone assembly, productive beta chains retained. Entries that share a CDR3 protein sequence are merged under the most common genes and DNA. It is TCRdb's table, rather than the study itself, that gives the V and J calls and clone size. The sample yields 850,000 to 950,000 distinct CDR3 sequences; 29% were counted once. 15% to 20% of the sample comes from the top ten.

The donors were 40 or so Caucasian individuals from Russia, aged roughly 6 to 90 years, who were systemically healthy. Around 10 milliliters of peripheral blood were collected from each donor into EDTA-treated Vacutainer tubes. PBMCs were isolated by Ficoll-Paque density-gradient centrifugation, with at least 6.5 million obtained per sample. Total RNA was extracted from PBMCs with Trizol reagent, with at least 5 micrograms obtained per sample. For every donor, an aliquot of PBMCs went through flow cytometry to measure the percentages of naive CD45RAhigh/CD27high T cells. The sequenced material came from blood. The chain joins TRBV20-1 to TRBJ2-2; 7 bases in the middle match TRBD1. The clonotype originates from an elderly woman in good health. The nucleotide sequence reads as follows: TGCAGTGCTACAGAAGGGGGCATCACCGGGGAGCTGTTTTTT. Protein translation: CSATEGGITGELFF.